This entry is about one TCR beta chain. Some clones are missing from TCRdb's copy, which holds only in-frame ones; the method was immunoSEQ multiplex PCR. This sample has some 110,000 clones, with around nine tenths found just once. This sample stems from a study of T cell responses to AZD1222 COVID-19 vaccine. Germline CDR1 is SEHNR and CDR2 is FQNEAQ (reference sequence). V lost 2 bases to trimming and J lost 2 bases; unmatched junction nucleotides: 9. The CDR3 contains 18 residues. The input for sequencing was peripheral blood, taken 28 days after the second AZD1222 dose. The sequence was collected from an adult who received the AZD1222 COVID-19 vaccine. V usage is TRBV7-9 and J usage is TRBJ2-6; TRBD1 matches at 7 bases. Written as DNA, the CDR3 is TGTGCCAGCAGCTTAACGACAGGGTGGGATCCTGGGGCCAACGTCCTGACTTTC. This codes for CASSLTTGWDPGANVLTF.